The 27 T cell receptor beta chains presented below share a single source sample, sequenced in a study of neurological immune-mediated disorders. A single record per CDR3 protein comes from TCRdb applying MiXCR to the 5' RACE reads. The table lists 50,000 to 60,000 distinct CDR3 sequences, under 3% of them singletons. Sequencing was carried out using PBMCs. The receptors shown here come from a man between 50 and 59 years old with multiple sclerosis.

The rearrangement joins TRBV5-5 to TRBJ2-7; 7 bases fit TRBD1. This CDR3 spans 14 amino acids. Germline trimming cut 5 bases from V and 7 bases from J; bases unmatched to any gene: 12. Germline V CDR1 and CDR2: SGHKS, YYEKEE (reference sequence). CDR3 loop: CASRRPGQNHEQYF. DNA for the CDR3: TGTGCCAGCAGGCGGCCGGGACAGAACCATGAGCAGTACTTC.

As concerns this clonotype: Given a much more abundant clone one base away, this may be a read error. The rearrangement links TRBV20-1 to TRBJ2-3, with 8 bases identical to TRBD2. Per the germline V gene, CDR1 is DFQATT and CDR2 is SNEGSKA (reference sequence). The CDR3 has 12 amino acids. CDR3 coding DNA: TGCAGTGCTAGCGGGGGGGCAGATAAGCAGTATTTT. Translating it yields CSASGGADKQYF.

This clonotype was seen many times. V gene TRBV20-1 combines with J gene TRBJ2-7, with no clear D. This CDR3 comprises 12 residues. V lost 0 bases, J lost 4 bases, and 7 bases lay in between. Germline CDR1 DFQATT, CDR2 SNEGSKA (reference sequence). As DNA, the CDR3 is TGCAGTGCTAGAGATTTGGTTTACGAGCAGTACTTC. Protein product: CSARDLVYEQYF.

This clonotype was seen at least ten times. The V call is TRBV4-3, the J call TRBJ2-5; no firm D call. The CDR3 covers 13 residues. Germline CDR1 and CDR2: LGHNA and YSLEER. The V end was cut by 4 bases, the J end by 3 bases, with 9 bases between. The CDR3 protein is CASSPRPKETQYF. The CDR3 DNA reads TGCGCCAGCAGCCCTAGGCCCAAAGAGACCCAGTACTTC.

This clonotype was counted ten times or more. The V call is TRBV24-1, the J call TRBJ2-1, with D maybe TRBD2 (6 bases). The CDR3 length is 13 residues. V dropped 3 bases and J dropped 7 bases, with 9 bases sitting between them. The germline V gene has CDR1 KGHDR and CDR2 SFDVKD. The CDR3 loop is CATSDGGWNEQFF. The DNA of the CDR3 is TGTGCCACCAGTGATGGGGGGTGGAATGAGCAGTTCTTC.

Ten or more counts support this clonotype. The chain links TRBV20-1 to TRBJ2-3; 15 bases agree with TRBD2. J gave up 8 bases and V 0 bases, and 3 bases lay outside the gene matches. CDR3 length: 15 amino acids. CDR1 and CDR2 from the germline V gene are DFQATT and SNEGSKA (reference sequence). The CDR3 sequence is CSARDGLAGGPTQYF. CDR3 nucleotide sequence: TGCAGTGCTAGAGACGGACTAGCGGGGGGGCCTACGCAGTATTTT.

Comments on this clonotype: A single base separates this from a much larger clone, so it may be a read error. This chain links TRBV10-3 with TRBJ1-5, with D possibly TRBD1 on 5 matching bases. The CDR3 has 13 residues. Germline V gene data show CDR1 as ENHRY and CDR2 as SYGVKD. CDR3 region: CAMQQEPNQHQHF. The CDR3 region has the DNA TGTGCCATGCAACAGGAGCCCAATCAGCACCAGCATTTT.

This clonotype appeared many times. The V gene is TRBV20-1, the J gene TRBJ2-5; TRBD2 matches at 8 bases. This CDR3 spans 18 amino acids. Trimming cost V 1 base and J 0 bases; bases outside gene matches: 13. Germline CDR1 DFQATT, CDR2 SNEGSKA (reference sequence). CDR3 DNA sequence: TGCAGTGCTAGAGGAGGCTTGGGGGGCGGGGGGTACCAAGAGACCCAGTACTTC. Protein product: CSARGGLGGGGYQETQYF.

The sample holds many counts of this clonotype. V gene TRBV27 combines with J gene TRBJ2-5, with 12 bases lining up with TRBD2. CDR3 size: 16 residues. Trimming cost V 4 bases and J 4 bases; bases outside gene matches: 7. Germline CDR1 MNHEY, CDR2 SMNVEV (reference sequence). CDR3 sequence reads: CASSSLAGGPSETQYF. The CDR3 DNA reads as TGTGCCAGCAGTTCGCTAGCGGGGGGGCCTTCAGAGACCCAGTACTTC.

This clonotype has a count of ten or more. V is TRBV5-1 and J is TRBJ2-5, with 7 bases lining up with TRBD2. Germline V gene lookup returns CDR1 SGHRS and CDR2 YFSETQ. The J segment lost 2 bases and the V segment lost 0 bases, leaving 4 bases of the junction unmatched. CDR3 length: 15 amino acids. CDR3 in amino acids: CASSLGSGVQETQYF. Written as DNA, the CDR3 is TGCGCCAGCAGCTTGGGGAGCGGGGTTCAAGAGACCCAGTACTTC.

This clonotype was detected many times. The chain has TRBV10-2 and TRBJ1-5; 7 nucleotides agree with TRBD1. V was clipped by 0 bases and J by 5 bases; unmatched bases: 1. Germline V CDR1 and CDR2: WSHSY, SAAADI. The CDR3 sequence is 14 residues long. CDR3 loop: CASSESTGYQPQHF. In DNA, the CDR3 is TGCGCCAGCAGTGAGTCGACAGGGTATCAGCCCCAGCATTTT.

This clonotype has a count of ten or more. As DNA, the CDR3 is TGTGCCAGCTCTCAGGAGCCCGGGCCCTACGAGCAGTACTTC. It encodes CASSQEPGPYEQYF. The V call is TRBV18, the J call TRBJ2-7, with D unclear. With 6 bases removed from V and 2 bases from J, the gap between germline ends came to 14 bases. Looked up from germline, CDR1 is KGHSH and CDR2 is LQKENI. The CDR3 consists of 14 residues.

There are many counts of this clonotype. V and J are TRBV29-1 and TRBJ2-1; 14 positions agree with TRBD2. The CDR3 sequence is 15 residues long. Germline V CDR1 and CDR2: SQVTM, ANQGSEA. Trimming cost V 6 bases and J 0 bases; bases outside gene matches: 1. CDR3 sequence (DNA): TGCAGCGTGACTAGCGGGGGGGTCTCCTACAATGAGCAGTTCTTC. Its protein is CSVTSGGVSYNEQFF.

The chain is built from TRBV12-3 or TRBV12-4 and TRBJ2-3; TRBD2 is a possible D gene (6 bases). CDR3 length: 16 residues. Between the trimmed V and J ends, which lost 2 bases and 0 bases, there was a span of 12 bases. The CDR3 bases are TGTGCCAGCAGTTTACTGGGCCGGGGGAGCACAGATACGCAGTATTTT. It is translated as CASSLLGRGSTDTQYF.

This clonotype was counted ten times or more. J is TRBJ1-6 and V is TRBV6-5, with TRBD1 matching 7 bases. This CDR3 is built from 17 residues. Per germline, CDR1 MNHEY and CDR2 SVGAGI. V shed 6 bases, J shed 3 bases, and the junction held 11 bases outside the gene matches. CDR3 DNA sequence: TGTGCCAGCAGCATGTCCCGGGACAGTAACTATAATTCACCCCTCCACTTT. It codes for CASSMSRDSNYNSPLHF.

This clonotype has ten or more counts. V is TRBV7-2 and J is TRBJ1-1, with 10 bases matching TRBD1. J gave up 5 bases and V 5 bases, and 5 bases lay outside the gene matches. Germline V gene lookup returns CDR1 SGHTA and CDR2 FQGNSA. CDR3 size: 14 residues. Here the CDR3 DNA reads TGTGCCAGCAGCATCGGACAGGGGGAAACTGAAGCTTTCTTT. Protein: CASSIGQGETEAFF.

Notes on this clonotype: A much larger clone sits a single nucleotide away, making a read error possible. The V and J genes are TRBV7-2 and TRBJ2-7; TRBD2 is a possible D gene (5 bases). The CDR3 length is 14 residues. Germline V lookup: CDR1 SGHTA, CDR2 FQGNSA. V dropped 6 bases and J dropped 2 bases, with 14 bases sitting between them. This chain's CDR3 is CASRSTGKAYEQYF. For the CDR3, the DNA is TGTGCCAGCAGATCGACCGGGAAAGCCTACGAGCAGTACTTC.

In its sample, this clonotype was seen many times. Relative to the germline gene, one junction end is altered; a read error may explain this. This rearrangement joins TRBV3-1 to TRBJ2-1; D gene ambiguous. The CDR3 totals 12 residues. Germline CDR1 reads LGHDT; CDR2 reads YNNKEL (reference sequence). CDR3 loop: CASSQERQTRIF. The CDR3 DNA sequence: TGTGCCAGCAGCCAAGAAAGGCAGACTCGGATCTTC.

This clonotype came up many times. This sequence joins TRBV28 and TRBJ1-5; D possibly corresponds to TRBD1 (6 bases). CDR3 length equals 15 residues. Germline V lookup: CDR1 MDHEN, CDR2 SYDVKM. V was shortened by 6 bases and J by 1 base, with 13 bases between the two germline ends. The CDR3 region is CASRFSGASNQPQHF. The CDR3 DNA sequence: TGTGCCAGCAGGTTCTCGGGGGCGAGCAATCAGCCCCAGCATTTT.

This clonotype has a count of ten or more. The CDR3 protein is CASSFSFGRNTEAFF. The DNA of the CDR3 is TGTGCCAGCAGCTTCTCTTTCGGGAGGAACACTGAAGCTTTCTTT. This sequence joins TRBV7-2 and TRBJ1-1; D is undetermined. CDR1 is SGHTA, CDR2 FQGNSA, per germline. The length of the CDR3 is 15 residues. The V end lost 3 bases, the J end lost 1 base, and 12 bases lay between the germline ends.

In this sample, this clonotype turned up many times. V is TRBV5-1 and J is TRBJ1-6; D is ambiguous. V was trimmed by 0 bases and J by 10 bases, leaving 8 bases between them. The CDR3 covers 13 residues. Germline V lookup: CDR1 SGHRS, CDR2 YFSETQ. The CDR3 coding sequence is TGCGCCAGCAGCTTGGCAGCCATCTCACCCCTCCACTTT. Its translation is CASSLAAISPLHF.

The sample holds many counts of this clonotype. This chain uses TRBV19 with TRBJ1-5, with TRBD1 as a possible D gene (5 bases). V lost 6 bases to trimming and J lost 3 bases, with 6 bases between them. The V gene's germline CDR1 is LNHDA and CDR2 SQIVND (reference sequence). This CDR3 comprises 12 residues. The CDR3 DNA reads as TGTGCCAGTAGGGGACCCAATCAGCCCCAGCATTTT. Its translation: CASRGPNQPQHF.

The table lists this clonotype with a few counts. The chain is built from TRBV7-2 and TRBJ2-7; no clear D gene. The CDR3 consists of 14 residues. V was clipped by 6 bases and J by 6 bases, with 18 bases between them. Per germline, CDR1 SGHTA and CDR2 FQGNSA. The CDR3 coding sequence is TGTGCCAGCAGTTCAAGTTCAGCAATAGGCGAGCAGTACTTC. It yields the protein CASSSSSAIGEQYF.

This clonotype was found many times. The V gene is TRBV5-5, the J gene TRBJ2-7; D ambiguous. Trimming cost V 4 bases and J 3 bases, with 14 bases left between them. Germline V gives CDR1 SGHKS, CDR2 YYEKEE (reference sequence). CDR3 length: 14 residues. The CDR3 region has the DNA TGTGCCAGCAGCCTCCGCCCGGACGGCTACGAGCAGTACTTC. Translation: CASSLRPDGYEQYF.

There are many counts of this clonotype. The chain employs TRBV29-1 and TRBJ2-7; D ambiguous. V gave up 0 bases and J gave up 3 bases, with 12 bases separating them. The germline V gene has CDR1 SQVTM and CDR2 ANQGSEA. The CDR3 loop spans 14 amino acids. The CDR3 coding sequence is TGCAGCGTTGAAGATCGGCGTCAGGTCTACGAGCAGTACTTC. Its protein is CSVEDRRQVYEQYF.

This clonotype was seen repeatedly, ten times or more. This chain links TRBV9 with TRBJ1-1, with 7 bases matching TRBD1. J gave up 2 bases and V 4 bases, and 14 bases lay outside the gene matches. This CDR3 contains 17 residues. The germline V gene encodes CDR1 SGDLS and CDR2 YYNGEE. The CDR3 bases are TGTGCCAGCAGCTCCCAGCCAGGGGGGTTAGATAACACTGAAGCTTTCTTT. This encodes CASSSQPGGLDNTEAFF.

This clonotype was seen repeatedly, ten times or more. J is TRBJ1-6 and V is TRBV7-2; D remains ambiguous. V was cut by 4 bases and J by 7 bases, with 5 bases left in between. Germline CDR1 reads SGHTA; CDR2 reads FQGNSA. The length of the CDR3 is 12 residues. Written as DNA, the CDR3 is TGTGCCAGCAGCTCGCGGAATTCACCCCTCCACTTT. This encodes CASSSRNSPLHF.